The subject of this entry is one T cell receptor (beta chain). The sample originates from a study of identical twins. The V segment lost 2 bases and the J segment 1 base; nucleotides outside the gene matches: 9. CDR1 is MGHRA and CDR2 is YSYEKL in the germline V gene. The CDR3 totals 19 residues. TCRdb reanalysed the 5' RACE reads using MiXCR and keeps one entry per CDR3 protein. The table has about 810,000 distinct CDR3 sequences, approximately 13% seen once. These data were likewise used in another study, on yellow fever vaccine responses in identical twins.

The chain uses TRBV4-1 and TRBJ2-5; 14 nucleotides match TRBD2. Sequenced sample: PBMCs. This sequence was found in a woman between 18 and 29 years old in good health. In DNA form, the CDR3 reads TGCGCCAGCAGCCAACCGGGACTAGCGGGGGCCCCGGGCCAAGAGACCCAGTACTTC. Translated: CASSQPGLAGAPGQETQYF.